This passage covers 25 T cell receptor beta chains from one sample sequenced in a study of cytomegalovirus exposure and HLA in healthy donors. Researchers ran the PCR with 60 Vbeta and 13 Jbeta primers. Generated by immunoSEQ multiplex PCR, the TCRdb table keeps only in-frame clones and is missing some. The sample lists about 200,000 clones; 70% to 85% were seen once. The sample comprised PBMCs. The receptors come from a boy younger than 10 in good health and CMV-seronegative.

The chain links TRBV11-2 to TRBJ1-2, with TRBD1 as a possible D gene (5 bases). Trimming left V 4 bases short and J 2 bases short, with 20 bases between. The CDR3 sequence is 17 residues long. Germline V lookup: CDR1 SGHAT, CDR2 FQNNGV. Here the CDR3 DNA reads TGTGCCAGCAGCTCTATAGGAATAGGGTCAGGGAACTATGGCTACACCTTC. It translates to CASSSIGIGSGNYGYTF.

J is TRBJ2-7 and V is TRBV7-2; 9 bases fit TRBD2. The CDR3 is 15 residues long. J lost 0 bases, V lost 5 bases, and 5 bases had no gene match. Germline V gene lookup returns CDR1 SGHTA and CDR2 FQGNSA. The CDR3 nucleotides are TGTGCCAGCAGCCTTAGCGGGGGCGGCTCCTACGAGCAGTACTTC. This gives the protein CASSLSGGGSYEQYF.

This clone was seen only once. J is TRBJ2-3 and V is TRBV7-2; weak D call: TRBD2 (6 bases). Germline V lookup: CDR1 SGHTA, CDR2 FQGNSA. Between the trimmed V and J ends, which lost 6 bases and 5 bases, there was a span of 9 bases. The CDR3 contains 12 residues. The CDR3 here is CASSSGVDTQYF. The CDR3 DNA follows: TGTGCCAGCAGTTCGGGGGTAGATACGCAGTATTTT.

The rearrangement uses TRBV10-3 and TRBJ1-2, with 10 bases aligning to TRBD1. J was trimmed by 4 bases and V by 3 bases; bases with no gene match: 5. The germline CDR1 and CDR2 sequences are ENHRY and SYGVKD. The CDR3 extends over 15 amino acids. The DNA of the CDR3 is TGTGCCATCAGTGATAAAAGGACAGGGGGCTATGGCTACACCTTC. It specifies CAISDKRTGGYGYTF.

The CDR3 spells CASSLGLAGGLRNEQFF. The CDR3, as DNA: TGCGCCAGCAGCTTGGGACTAGCGGGGGGGCTTCGGAATGAGCAGTTCTTC. The chain combines TRBV5-1 with TRBJ2-1; 14 bases align to TRBD2. Looked up from germline, CDR1 is SGHRS and CDR2 is YFSETQ. V trimming: 0 bases; J trimming: 7 bases; junction bases outside the gene matches: 6. The CDR3 is made up of 17 amino acids.

Concerning this clone itself: Other DNA sequences within the sample encode an identical CDR3. This sequence joins TRBV10-3 and TRBJ2-5, with 9 nucleotides matching TRBD2. Losses at the gene ends were 4 bases for V and 2 bases for J; bases not matched to a gene: 2. The CDR3 is made up of 14 amino acids. Germline CDR1 reads ENHRY; CDR2 reads SYGVKD. CDR3 nucleotides: TGTGCCATCAGTGGGACTAGCGTGCAAGAGACCCAGTACTTC. It codes for CAISGTSVQETQYF.

The rearrangement joins TRBV7-9 to TRBJ1-4; 9 bases fit TRBD1. The J segment lost 5 bases and the V segment lost 3 bases, leaving 4 bases of the junction unmatched. There are 15 residues in the CDR3. The germline gives CDR1 SEHNR, CDR2 FQNEAQ (reference sequence). The CDR3 DNA reads TGTGCCAGCAGCTTCACCGGGACAGGGAATGAAAAACTGTTTTTT. Its protein is CASSFTGTGNEKLFF. Supplemented by reference TRBV7-9 and TRBJ1-4, the full variable domain reads DTGVSQNPRHKITKRGQNVTFRCDPISEHNRLYWYRQTLGQGPEFLTYFQNEAQLEKSRLLSDRFSAERPKGSFSTLEIQRTEQGDSAMYLCASSFTGTGNEKLFFGSGTQLSVL.

The V and J genes are TRBV4-2 and TRBJ2-5, with 8 bases identical to TRBD2. CDR1 LGHNA and CDR2 YNFKEQ come from the germline V gene. The CDR3 is made up of 16 amino acids. J lost 7 bases, V lost 1 base, and 11 bases had no gene match. For the CDR3, the DNA is TGTGCCAGCAGCCAAGGGAGCGGGGGAATACGCGGGACCCAGTACTTC. It is translated as CASSQGSGGIRGTQYF.

In its sample, this clone was seen a few times. The chain recombines TRBV10-3 with TRBJ2-1; 7 positions agree with TRBD1. Per germline, CDR1 ENHRY and CDR2 SYGVKD. The CDR3 sequence is 16 residues long. V shed 0 bases, J shed 8 bases, and the junction held 10 bases outside the gene matches. In nucleotides, the CDR3 is TGTGCCATCAGTGAGTCGACAGGGTTTCGAAGGGATGAGCAGTTCTTC. It is translated as CAISESTGFRRDEQFF.

The chain joins TRBV7-3 to TRBJ2-1; 8 bases match TRBD1. The length of the CDR3 is 14 residues. Germline CDR1 and CDR2: SGHTA and FQGTGA. V lost 8 bases to trimming and J lost 6 bases; unmatched junction nucleotides: 9. For the CDR3, the DNA is TGTGCCAGCTCCCCCGGGACAGGAGTCAATGAGCAGTTCTTC. Protein product: CASSPGTGVNEQFF. Full variable domain (outside the CDR3, taken from reference TRBV7-3 and TRBJ2-1): GAGVSQTPSNKVTEKGKYVELRCDPISGHTALYWYRQSLGQGPEFLIYFQGTGAADDSGLPNDRFFAVRPEGSVSTLKIQRTERGDSAVYLCASSPGTGVNEQFFGPGTRLTVL.

The chain has TRBV6-5 and TRBJ2-3; D ambiguous. Looked up from germline, CDR1 is MNHEY and CDR2 is SVGAGI. The CDR3 consists of 14 residues. V lost 3 bases and J 1 base, leaving 8 bases between the germline ends. CDR3 region: CASSYPSRTDTQYF. The CDR3 nucleotides read TGTGCCAGCAGTTATCCGAGTCGCACAGATACGCAGTATTTT.

The chain combines TRBV21-1 with TRBJ1-2; TRBD1 is taken as the D call from the table, unchecked against the DNA. TRBV21-1 is termed a pseudogene. The CDR3 runs to 16 residues. The CDR3 spells CASSNQTGTENHGYTF. For the CDR3, the DNA is TGTGCCAGCAGCAACCAGACCGGGACAGAGAACCATGGCTACACCTTC.

V gene TRBV5-1 combines with J gene TRBJ2-7; no firm D call. This CDR3 has 15 amino acids. Between the trimmed V and J ends, which lost 1 base and 0 bases, there was a span of 11 bases. Germline loops: CDR1 SGHRS, CDR2 YFSETQ. In DNA, the CDR3 is TGCGCCAGCAGCTTGTCGTCAGGTCCCTCCTACGAGCAGTACTTC. It yields the protein CASSLSSGPSYEQYF.

Worth noting for this clone: The junction differs from germline at one of its ends, possibly a read error. J is TRBJ1-2 and V is TRBV7-9, with D possibly TRBD1 on 6 matching bases. The germline V gene encodes CDR1 SEHNR and CDR2 FQNEAQ (reference sequence). CDR3 length equals 14 residues. CDR3 bases: TGTGCCAGCAACTTAGGGACAACCCTTTATGGCTACACCTTC. It translates to CASNLGTTLYGYTF.

This sequence joins TRBV21-1 and TRBJ2-2; the table gives TRBD1 as D, unverified against the DNA. TRBV21-1 is classified as a pseudogene. This CDR3 region has 15 residues. CDR3 amino acids: CASSLGQNYTGELFF. The CDR3 nucleotides read TGTGCCAGCAGCTTGGGACAAAACTACACCGGGGAGCTGTTTTTT.

In DNA form, the CDR3 reads TGTGCCAGCAGCCTTACAGGGTTCGATCAGCCCCAGCATTTT. It encodes CASSLTGFDQPQHF. The chain links TRBV4-2 to TRBJ1-5, with TRBD1 as a possible D gene (6 bases). Per germline, CDR1 LGHNA and CDR2 YNFKEQ. Deletions cut 4 bases from V and 5 bases from J, with 12 bases between. The CDR3 runs to 14 residues.

This chain connects TRBV2 to TRBJ1-4; weak D call: TRBD1 (5 bases). Trimming cost V 4 bases and J 4 bases, with 13 bases left between them. Germline values: CDR1 SNHLY, CDR2 FYNNEI. This CDR3 contains 15 residues. Written as DNA, the CDR3 is TGTGCCAGCAGTGTTGGCAGGGCGAATAATGAAAAACTGTTTTTT. Translation: CASSVGRANNEKLFF.

CDR3 sequence: CASSQQGIYNEQFF. CDR3 nucleotide sequence: TGCGCCAGCAGCCAACAGGGGATCTACAATGAGCAGTTCTTC. The chain has TRBV4-1 and TRBJ2-1; a possible D gene is TRBD1 (6 bases). V lost 2 bases and J lost 3, with 8 bases in between. The CDR3 spans 14 residues. CDR1 MGHRA and CDR2 YSYEKL come from the germline V gene.

This clone has only one observation. The V gene is TRBV6-1, the J gene TRBJ1-2; D unresolved. The CDR3 contains 15 residues. V lost 2 bases to trimming and J lost 0 bases, with 10 bases between them. Germline CDR1 and CDR2: MNHNS and SASEGT. The CDR3 region is CASSELQSSNYGYTF. In DNA, the CDR3 is TGTGCCAGCAGTGAACTACAGTCTTCTAACTATGGCTACACCTTC.

V and J are TRBV4-3 and TRBJ1-2; weak D call: TRBD1 (5 bases). The CDR3 loop spans 14 amino acids. The V end lost 0 bases, the J end lost 7 bases, and 12 bases lay between the germline ends. Per germline, CDR1 LGHNA and CDR2 YSLEER. CDR3 in DNA: TGCGCCAGCAGCCAAGATAGGGGATCAATTGGCTACACCTTC. This encodes CASSQDRGSIGYTF.

The chain recombines TRBV7-2 with TRBJ1-2; D gene ambiguous. V was pared by 10 bases and J by 0 bases, with 15 bases between. The germline CDR1 and CDR2 sequences are SGHTA and FQGNSA. The CDR3 is 14 amino acids. The CDR3 DNA sequence: TGTGCCACCCCCGGCGTAGCGCCTAACTATGGCTACACCTTC. The encoded protein is CATPGVAPNYGYTF.

The chain is built from TRBV9 and TRBJ1-2; a possible D gene is TRBD1 (6 bases). Trimming cost V 4 bases and J 7 bases, with 17 bases left between them. CDR1 and CDR2 (germline): SGDLS, YYNGEE. The CDR3 is made up of 14 amino acids. The CDR3 DNA sequence: TGTGCCAGCAGCCCCGACCCACAGGGCCTTGGCTACACCTTC. As protein: CASSPDPQGLGYTF.

Remarks on this clone: The same CDR3 is also encoded by other DNA sequences in this sample. The rearrangement links TRBV5-4 to TRBJ2-3; D perhaps matches TRBD2 (6 bases). Germline V gene lookup returns CDR1 SGHNT and CDR2 YYREEE (reference sequence). Trimming shortened V by 0 bases and J by 1 base, and 6 bases separated the two germline ends. This CDR3 region has 14 residues. The CDR3 region is CASSLGGGTDTQYF. Here the CDR3 DNA reads TGTGCCAGCAGCTTGGGCGGGGGCACAGATACGCAGTATTTT.

V is TRBV18 and J is TRBJ1-1; no definite D call. With 7 bases removed from V and 4 bases from J, the gap between germline ends came to 10 bases. CDR3 length: 12 amino acids. Germline CDR1 is KGHSH and CDR2 is LQKENI. CDR3 amino acids: CASYSSGTEAFF. The CDR3 DNA is TGTGCCAGCTATTCCTCCGGCACTGAAGCTTTCTTT.

V usage is TRBV19 and J usage is TRBJ2-2; weak D call: TRBD2 (6 bases). The CDR3 is made up of 14 amino acids. V lost 4 bases and J 6 bases, leaving 12 bases between the germline ends. The germline gives CDR1 LNHDA, CDR2 SQIVND (reference sequence). The CDR3 region is CASSTLASAGELFF. The DNA for the CDR3 is TGTGCCAGTAGTACCCTAGCGTCCGCCGGGGAGCTGTTTTTT. Full variable domain (remainder filled in from reference TRBV19 and TRBJ2-2): DGGITQSPKYLFRKEGQNVTLSCEQNLNHDAMYWYRQDPGQGLRLIYYSQIVNDFQKGDIAEGYSVSREKKESFPLTVTSAQKNPTAFYLCASSTLASAGELFFGEGSRLTVL.